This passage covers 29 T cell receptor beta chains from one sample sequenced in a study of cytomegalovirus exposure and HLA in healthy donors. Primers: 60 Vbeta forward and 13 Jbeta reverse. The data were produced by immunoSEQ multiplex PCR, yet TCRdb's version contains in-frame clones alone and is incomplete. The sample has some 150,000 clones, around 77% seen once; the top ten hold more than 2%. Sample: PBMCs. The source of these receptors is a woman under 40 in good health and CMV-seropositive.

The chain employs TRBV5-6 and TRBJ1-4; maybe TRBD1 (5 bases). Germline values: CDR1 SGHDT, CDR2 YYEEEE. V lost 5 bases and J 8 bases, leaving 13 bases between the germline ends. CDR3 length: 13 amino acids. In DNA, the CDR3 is TGTGCCAGCAGTCAAGGAAGGGGAGAAAAACTGTTTTTT. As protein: CASSQGRGEKLFF.

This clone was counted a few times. The CDR3 DNA sequence: TGTGCCAGCAGTGATTTTGGGAGCATGCAGCCCCAGCATTTT. The encoded protein is CASSDFGSMQPQHF. The chain couples TRBV2 to TRBJ1-5; D is unresolved. Germline loops: CDR1 SNHLY, CDR2 FYNNEI. CDR3 length: 14 residues. The V end lost 3 bases, the J end lost 7 bases, and 13 bases lay between the germline ends.

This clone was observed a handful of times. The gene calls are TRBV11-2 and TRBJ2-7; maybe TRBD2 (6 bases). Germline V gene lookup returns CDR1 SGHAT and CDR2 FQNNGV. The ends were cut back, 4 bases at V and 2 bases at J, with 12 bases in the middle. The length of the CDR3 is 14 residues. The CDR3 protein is CASSSSVTTYEQYF. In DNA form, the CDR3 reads TGTGCCAGCAGCTCTAGCGTCACTACCTACGAGCAGTACTTC.

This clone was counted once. CDR3 nucleotides: TGTGCCAGCAGTGCCTTTACAGGGGGCGCGGACACTGAAGCTTTCTTT. Its translation: CASSAFTGGADTEAFF. The rearrangement links TRBV6-6 to TRBJ1-1, with 9 bases lining up with TRBD1. The CDR3 runs to 16 residues. The ends lost 5 bases at V and 3 bases at J; junction bases unmatched: 10. Germline assignment: CDR1 MNHNY and CDR2 SVGAGI (reference sequence).

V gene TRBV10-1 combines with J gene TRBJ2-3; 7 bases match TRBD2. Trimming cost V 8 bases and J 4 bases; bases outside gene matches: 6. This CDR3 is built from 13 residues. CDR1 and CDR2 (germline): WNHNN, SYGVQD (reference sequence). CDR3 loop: CASSGLVSDTQYF. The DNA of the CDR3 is TGCGCCAGCTCCGGACTAGTATCAGATACGCAGTATTTT.

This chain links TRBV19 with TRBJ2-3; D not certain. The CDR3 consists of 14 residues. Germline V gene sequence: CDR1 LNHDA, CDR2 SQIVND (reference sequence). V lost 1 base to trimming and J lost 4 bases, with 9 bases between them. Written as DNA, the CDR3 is TGTGCCAGTAGTATAGCCTCAGTGGCAGATACGCAGTATTTT. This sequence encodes CASSIASVADTQYF.

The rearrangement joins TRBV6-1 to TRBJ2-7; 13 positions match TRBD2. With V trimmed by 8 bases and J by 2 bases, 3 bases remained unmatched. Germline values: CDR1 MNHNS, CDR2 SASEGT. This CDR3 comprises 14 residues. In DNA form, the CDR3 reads TGTGCCAGCGGACTAGCGGGGGCTGCCTACGAGCAGTACTTC. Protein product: CASGLAGAAYEQYF.

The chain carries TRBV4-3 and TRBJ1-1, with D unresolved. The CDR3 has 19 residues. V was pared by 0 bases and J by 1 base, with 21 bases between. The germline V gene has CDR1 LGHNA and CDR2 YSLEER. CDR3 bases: TGCGCCAGCAGCCAAGATGGACTCACTCATTACCCTTCGAACACTGAAGCTTTCTTT. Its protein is CASSQDGLTHYPSNTEAFF.

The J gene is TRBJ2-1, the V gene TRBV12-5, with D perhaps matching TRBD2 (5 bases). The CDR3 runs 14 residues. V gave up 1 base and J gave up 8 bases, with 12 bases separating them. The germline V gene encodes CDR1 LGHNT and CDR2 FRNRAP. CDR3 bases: TGTGCTAGTGGTTTGGACCGGGGAGTTCATGAGCAGTTCTTC. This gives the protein CASGLDRGVHEQFF.

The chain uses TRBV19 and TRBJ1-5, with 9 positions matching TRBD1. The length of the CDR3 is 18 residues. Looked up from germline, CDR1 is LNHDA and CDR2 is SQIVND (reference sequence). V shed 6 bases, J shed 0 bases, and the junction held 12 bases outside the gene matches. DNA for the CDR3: TGTGCCAGTAGCTCCGGGACAGGGCCTCCTTATAGCAATCAGCCCCAGCATTTT. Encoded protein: CASSSGTGPPYSNQPQHF.

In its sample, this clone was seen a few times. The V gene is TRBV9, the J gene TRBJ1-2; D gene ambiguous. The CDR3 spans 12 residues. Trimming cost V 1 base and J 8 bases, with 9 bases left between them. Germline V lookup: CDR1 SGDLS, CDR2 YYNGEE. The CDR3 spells CASSVSDWGYTF. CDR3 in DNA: TGTGCCAGCAGCGTATCAGACTGGGGCTACACCTTC. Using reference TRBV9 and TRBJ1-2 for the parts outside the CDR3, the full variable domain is DSGVTQTPKHLITATGQRVTLRCSPRSGDLSVYWYQQSLDQGLQFLIQYYNGEERAKGNILERFSAQQFPDLHSELNLSSLELGDSALYFCASSVSDWGYTFGSGTRLTVV.

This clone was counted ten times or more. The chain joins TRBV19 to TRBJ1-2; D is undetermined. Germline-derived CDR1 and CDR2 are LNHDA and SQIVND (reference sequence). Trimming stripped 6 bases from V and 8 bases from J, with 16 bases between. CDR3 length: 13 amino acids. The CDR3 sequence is CASSPTIKVGYTF. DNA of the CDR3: TGTGCCAGTAGCCCGACTATCAAGGTCGGCTACACCTTC.

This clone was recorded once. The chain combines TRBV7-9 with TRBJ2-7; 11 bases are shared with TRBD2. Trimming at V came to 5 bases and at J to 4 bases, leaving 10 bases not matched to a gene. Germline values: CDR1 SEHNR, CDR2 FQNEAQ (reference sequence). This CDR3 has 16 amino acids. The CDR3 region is CASSRTVAGGPYEQYF. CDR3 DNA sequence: TGTGCCAGCAGCCGGACCGTAGCGGGAGGGCCTTACGAGCAGTACTTC.

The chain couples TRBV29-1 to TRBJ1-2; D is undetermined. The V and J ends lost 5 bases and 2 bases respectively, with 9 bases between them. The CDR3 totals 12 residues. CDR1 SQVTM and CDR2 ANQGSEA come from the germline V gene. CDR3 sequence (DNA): TGCAGCGTTACGGGTTTCAACTATGGCTACACCTTC. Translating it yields CSVTGFNYGYTF. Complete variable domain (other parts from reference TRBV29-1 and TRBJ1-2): SAVISQKPSRDICQRGTSLTIQCQVDSQVTMMFWYRQQPGQSLTLIATANQGSEATYESGFVIDKFPISRPNLTFSTLTVSNMSPEDSSIYLCSVTGFNYGYTFGSGTRLTVV.

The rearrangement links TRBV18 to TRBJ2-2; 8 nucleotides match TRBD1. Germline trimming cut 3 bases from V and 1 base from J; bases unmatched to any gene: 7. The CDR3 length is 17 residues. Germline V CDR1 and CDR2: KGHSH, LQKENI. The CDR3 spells CASSPTTGQVNTGELFF. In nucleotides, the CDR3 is TGTGCCAGCTCACCGACAACGGGACAGGTGAACACCGGGGAGCTGTTTTTT.

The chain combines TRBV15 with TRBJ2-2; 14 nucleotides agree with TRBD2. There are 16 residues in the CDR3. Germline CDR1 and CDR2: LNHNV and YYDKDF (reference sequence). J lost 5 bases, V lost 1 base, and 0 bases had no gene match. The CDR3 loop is CATSRGTSGGTGELFF. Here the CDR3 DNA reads TGTGCCACCAGCAGAGGGACTAGCGGGGGGACCGGGGAGCTGTTTTTT.

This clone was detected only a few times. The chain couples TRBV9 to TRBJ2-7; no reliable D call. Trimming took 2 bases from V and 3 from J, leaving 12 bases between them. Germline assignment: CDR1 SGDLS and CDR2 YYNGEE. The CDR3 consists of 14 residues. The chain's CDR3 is CASSVSLTSYEQYF. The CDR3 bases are TGTGCCAGCAGCGTCTCCCTTACGAGCTACGAGCAGTACTTC.

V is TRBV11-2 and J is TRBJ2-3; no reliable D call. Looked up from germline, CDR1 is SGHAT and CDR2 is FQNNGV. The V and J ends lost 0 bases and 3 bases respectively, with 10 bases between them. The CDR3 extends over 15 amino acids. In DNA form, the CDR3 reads TGTGCCAGCAGCTTAGATAGTTATCGAACAGATACGCAGTATTTT. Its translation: CASSLDSYRTDTQYF.

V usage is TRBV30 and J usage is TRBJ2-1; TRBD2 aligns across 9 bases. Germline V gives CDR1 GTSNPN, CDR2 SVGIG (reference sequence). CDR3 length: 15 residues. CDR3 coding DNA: TGTGCTGCCACCAAGGGGACTAGCAGGGACAATGAGCAGTTCTTC. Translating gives CAATKGTSRDNEQFF.

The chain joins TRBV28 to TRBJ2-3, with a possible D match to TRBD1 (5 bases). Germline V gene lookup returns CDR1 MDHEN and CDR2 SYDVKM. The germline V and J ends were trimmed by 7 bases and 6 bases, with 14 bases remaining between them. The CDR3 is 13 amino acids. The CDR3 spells CASIGAGWDTQYF. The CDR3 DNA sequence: TGTGCCAGCATCGGAGCAGGGTGGGATACGCAGTATTTT. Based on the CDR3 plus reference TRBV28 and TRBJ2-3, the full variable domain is DVKVTQSSRYLVKRTGEKVFLECVQDMDHENMFWYRQDPGLGLRLIYFSYDVKMKEKGDIPEGYSVSREKKERFSLILESASTNQTSMYLCASIGAGWDTQYFGPGTRLTVL.

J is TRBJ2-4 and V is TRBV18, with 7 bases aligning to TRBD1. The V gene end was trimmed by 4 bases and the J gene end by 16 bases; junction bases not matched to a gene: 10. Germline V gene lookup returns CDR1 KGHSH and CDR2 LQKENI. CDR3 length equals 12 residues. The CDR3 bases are TGTGCCAGCTCACGGGACAGCTCATCTCGTTACTTC. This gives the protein CASSRDSSSRYF.

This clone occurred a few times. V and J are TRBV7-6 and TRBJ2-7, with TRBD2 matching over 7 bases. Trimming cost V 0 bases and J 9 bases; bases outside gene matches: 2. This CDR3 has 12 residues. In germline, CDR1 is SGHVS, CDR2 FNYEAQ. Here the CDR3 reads CASSLATGGQYF. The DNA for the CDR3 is TGTGCCAGCAGCTTAGCTACGGGGGGGCAGTACTTC.

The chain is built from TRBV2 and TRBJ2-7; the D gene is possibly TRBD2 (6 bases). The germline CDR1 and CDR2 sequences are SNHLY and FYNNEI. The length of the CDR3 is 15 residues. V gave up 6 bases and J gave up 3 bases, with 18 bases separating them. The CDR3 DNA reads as TGTGCCAGCAGCGGTGTGGGGGGTCCAAGCTACGAGCAGTACTTC. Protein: CASSGVGGPSYEQYF.

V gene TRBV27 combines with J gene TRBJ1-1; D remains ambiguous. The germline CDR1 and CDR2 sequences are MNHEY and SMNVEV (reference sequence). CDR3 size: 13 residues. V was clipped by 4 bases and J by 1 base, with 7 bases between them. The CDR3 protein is CASSYRGNTEAFF. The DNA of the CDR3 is TGTGCCAGCAGTTATCGGGGGAACACTGAAGCTTTCTTT.

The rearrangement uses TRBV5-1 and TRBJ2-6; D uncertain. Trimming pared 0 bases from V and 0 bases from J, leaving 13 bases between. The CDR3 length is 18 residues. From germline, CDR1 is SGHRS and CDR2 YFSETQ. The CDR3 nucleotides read TGCGCCAGCAGCTTGGTCCCCAGGCTCGCCTCTGGGGCCAACGTCCTGACTTTC. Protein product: CASSLVPRLASGANVLTF.

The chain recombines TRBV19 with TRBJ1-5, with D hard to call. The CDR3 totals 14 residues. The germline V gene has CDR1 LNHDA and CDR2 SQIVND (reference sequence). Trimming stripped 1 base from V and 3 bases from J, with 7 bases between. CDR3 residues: CASSIVPSNQPQHF. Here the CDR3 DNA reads TGTGCCAGTAGTATAGTTCCGTCCAATCAGCCCCAGCATTTT.

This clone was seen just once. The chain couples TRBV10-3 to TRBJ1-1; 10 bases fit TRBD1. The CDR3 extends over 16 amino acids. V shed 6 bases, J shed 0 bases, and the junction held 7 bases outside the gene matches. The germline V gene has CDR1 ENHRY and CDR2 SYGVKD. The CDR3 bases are TGTGCCATCAGACCCGGACAGGGGGTGATGAACACTGAAGCTTTCTTT. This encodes CAIRPGQGVMNTEAFF.

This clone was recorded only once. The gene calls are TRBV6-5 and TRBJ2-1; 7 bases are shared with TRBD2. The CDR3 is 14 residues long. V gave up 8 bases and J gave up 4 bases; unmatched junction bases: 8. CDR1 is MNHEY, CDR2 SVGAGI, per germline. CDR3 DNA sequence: TGTGCCAGCTGGGGGGGAAATTCGTACAATGAGCAGTTCTTC. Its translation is CASWGGNSYNEQFF.

The CDR3 region has the DNA TGTGCCAGCAGCAGGGGGCGGGAGACCCAGTACTTC. Protein: CASSRGRETQYF. The genes are TRBV7-9 and TRBJ2-5, with 7 bases aligning to TRBD1. V shed 5 bases and J 5 bases; nucleotides not matched to a gene: 2. CDR3 length: 12 residues. Per the germline V gene, CDR1 is SEHNR and CDR2 is FQNEAQ (reference sequence).